The source of this T cell receptor (beta chain) is a study of T-cell memory formation after mild COVID-19. Background on the study: The study found TCR clusters largely donor specific.

In TCRdb, the 5' RACE reads were re-called with MiXCR into one record per CDR3 protein. The data hold some 160,000 distinct CDR3 sequences, with 13% observed a single time. This CDR3 spans 14 amino acids. Germline lookup yields CDR1 MRHNA and CDR2 SNTAGT. Trimming left V 6 bases short and J 3 bases short, with 14 bases between. The clonotype originates from a man aged 18 to 29 who had mild COVID-19 (a few samples of this study predate the infection). Cell type and time point are not known. This chain links TRBV6-4 with TRBJ1-2; D remains unclear. The sample was PBMCs or a T cell subset sorted from them (not recorded which). The CDR3 region has the DNA TGTGCCAGCAGACCAGGAGCTCGAGACTATGGCTACACCTTC. Protein: CASRPGARDYGYTF.